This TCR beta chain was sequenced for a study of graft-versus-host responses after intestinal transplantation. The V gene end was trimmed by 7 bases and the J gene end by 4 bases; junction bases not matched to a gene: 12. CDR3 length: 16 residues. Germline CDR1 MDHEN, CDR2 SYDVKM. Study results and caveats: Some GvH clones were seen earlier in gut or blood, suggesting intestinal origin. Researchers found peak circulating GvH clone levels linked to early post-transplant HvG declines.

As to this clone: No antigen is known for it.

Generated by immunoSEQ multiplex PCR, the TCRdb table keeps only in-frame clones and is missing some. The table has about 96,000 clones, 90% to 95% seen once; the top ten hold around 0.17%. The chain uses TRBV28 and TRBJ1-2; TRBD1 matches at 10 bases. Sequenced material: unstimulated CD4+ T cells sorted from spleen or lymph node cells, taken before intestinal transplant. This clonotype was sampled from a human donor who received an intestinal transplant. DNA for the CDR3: TGTGCCAGCAACCTAAAAGCCGGGACAGGGGTCTATGGCTACACCTTC. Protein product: CASNLKAGTGVYGYTF.